This T cell receptor (beta chain) was obtained from a study of patients and donors after allogeneic stem cell transplantation (TCRdb year 2020). Library preparation used RT-PCR. Sequencing relied on a NextSeq 550. TCRdb applied fastp at Q25 and MiXCR to the public reads, then kept only in-frame beta chains. One record per CDR3 amino acid sequence lists the most common genes and DNA. This sample is represented by hundreds of thousands of distinct CDR3 sequences; 13% to 15% of them were singletons. In total, the top ten clones hold 11% of the sample. A word on this clonotype: What this receptor recognizes is not known. No base-level quality is on record; no much larger clone is a single base apart.

From cysteine to phenylalanine, the CDR3 is 14 amino acids long. Only the CDR3 region is kept as DNA, spanning 42 bases read in frame from base 1. The germline V gene gives CDR1 as LGHNA and CDR2 as YSLEER. V has 6 bases trimmed and J has 4 bases trimmed; junction bases matching no gene number 6. This receptor was obtained from a human donor who was either an allogeneic HSCT recipient or a stem cell or donor lymphocyte infusion donor (not recorded which). It is not recorded whose cells these are; they may come from a transplant donor. Sequences were obtained from blood, either unsorted or a sorted T cell fraction (not recorded which). This chain is built from TRBV4-3 and TRBJ1-2; 9 bases in between match TRBD1. In nucleotide form, the sequence is TGCGCCAGCAGTCTGGACAGGGGTGTCTATGGCTACACCTTC. It translates as CASSLDRGVYGYTF.